This TCR beta chain was captured by sequencing in a study of blood T cell repertoires in COVID-19. Study-wide background: Samples taken during acute and convalescent COVID-19 were collected in the United States, Italy and Spain. PBMCs, B-cell-depleted T cells, or T cells provided the cDNA or gDNA that made up the material.

Original processing methods: Quantification of nucleated cells was approximated via reference gene primer amplification. Sequencing was performed with immunoSEQ multiplex PCR; in TCRdb, only in-frame clones are kept and a portion is missing. The DNA gave D and trimming, while V, J and clone size come from that table. The sample shows about 83,000 clones, approximately 86% of them seen only once. Germline V gives CDR1 SEHNR, CDR2 FQNEAQ (reference sequence). The CDR3 runs 15 residues. With V trimmed by 5 bases and J by 0 bases, 6 bases remained unmatched. This rearrangement joins TRBV7-9 to TRBJ2-5, with TRBD2 identical over 7 bases. The clonotype originates from a woman at least 80 years old in a cohort sampled during active or convalescent COVID-19. The sample comprised peripheral blood. In nucleotides, the CDR3 is TGTGCCAGCAGCCCTTGGGGAGGGGACCAAGAGACCCAGTACTTC. Translation gives CASSPWGGDQETQYF.